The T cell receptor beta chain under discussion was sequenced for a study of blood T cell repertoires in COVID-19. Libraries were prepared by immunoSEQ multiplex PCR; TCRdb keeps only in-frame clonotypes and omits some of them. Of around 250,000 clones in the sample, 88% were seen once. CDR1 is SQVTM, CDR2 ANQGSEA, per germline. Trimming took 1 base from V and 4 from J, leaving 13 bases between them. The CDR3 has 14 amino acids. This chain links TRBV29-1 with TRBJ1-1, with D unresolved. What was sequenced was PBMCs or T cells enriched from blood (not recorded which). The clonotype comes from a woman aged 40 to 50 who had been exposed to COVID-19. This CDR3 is CSVEARVRGTEAFF. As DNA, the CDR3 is TGCAGCGTTGAAGCGAGGGTTAGAGGCACTGAAGCTTTCTTT.